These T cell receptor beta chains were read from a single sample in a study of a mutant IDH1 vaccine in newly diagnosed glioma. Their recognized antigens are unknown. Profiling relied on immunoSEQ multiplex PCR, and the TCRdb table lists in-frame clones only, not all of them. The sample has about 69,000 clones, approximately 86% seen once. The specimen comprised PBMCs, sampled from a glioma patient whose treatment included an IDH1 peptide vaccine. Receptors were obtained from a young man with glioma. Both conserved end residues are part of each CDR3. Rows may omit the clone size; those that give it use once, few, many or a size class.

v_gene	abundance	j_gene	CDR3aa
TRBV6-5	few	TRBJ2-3	CASSSSSGSTDTQYF
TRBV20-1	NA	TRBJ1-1	CSAGQPEAFF
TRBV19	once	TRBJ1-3	CASWGLRQGNTIYF
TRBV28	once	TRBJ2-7	CASSRTATFEQYF
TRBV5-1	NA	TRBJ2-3	CASSGQGTDTQYF
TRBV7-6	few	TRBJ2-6	CASSLGTGSSSGANVLTF
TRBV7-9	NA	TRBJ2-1	CASSLYIAGDPYNEQFF
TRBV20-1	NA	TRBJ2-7	CSCQGPYEQYF
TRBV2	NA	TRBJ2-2	CASSQRRAAGELFF
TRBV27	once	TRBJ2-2	CASSLKTGHTGELFF
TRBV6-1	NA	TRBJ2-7	CASSEALRGLTNEQYF
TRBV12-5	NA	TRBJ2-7	CASGADNSYEQYF
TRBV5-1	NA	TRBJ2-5	CASSLERLETQYF
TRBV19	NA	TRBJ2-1	CASSIQGWNEQFF